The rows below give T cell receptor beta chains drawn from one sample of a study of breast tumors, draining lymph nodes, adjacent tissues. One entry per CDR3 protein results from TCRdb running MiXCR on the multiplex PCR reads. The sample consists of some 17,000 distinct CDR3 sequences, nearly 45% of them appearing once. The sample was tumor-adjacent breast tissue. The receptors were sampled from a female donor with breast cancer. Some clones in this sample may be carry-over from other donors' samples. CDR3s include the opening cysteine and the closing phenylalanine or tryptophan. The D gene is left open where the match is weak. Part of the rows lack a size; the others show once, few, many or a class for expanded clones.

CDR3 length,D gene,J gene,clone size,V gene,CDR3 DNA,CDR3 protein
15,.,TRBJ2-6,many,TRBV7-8,TGTGCCAGCAGCCCCACTAGGGCTGGGGCCAACGTCCTGCCTTTC,CASSPTRAGANVLPF
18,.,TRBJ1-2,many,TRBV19,TGTGCCAGTAGAAGGAGAACGACCGGGTATAGCCAGCCCTATGGCTACACCTTC,CASRRRTTGYSQPYGYTF
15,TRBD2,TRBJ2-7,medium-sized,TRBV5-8,TGTGCCAGCAGCTTGTGGAGCGGGAGTTCCTACGAGCAGTACTTC,CASSLWSGSSYEQYF
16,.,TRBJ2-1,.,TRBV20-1,TGCAGTGCTAGAGTGCAATCCGGGGGCGGTTACAATGAGCAGTTCTTC,CSARVQSGGGYNEQFF
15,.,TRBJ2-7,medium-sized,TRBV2,TGTGCCAGCAGGACGGGCGACAGGCCATTAGGCGAGCAGTACTTC,CASRTGDRPLGEQYF
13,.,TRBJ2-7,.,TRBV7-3,TGTGCCAGCAGCTTTGGGGGTAGCTCCGAGCAGTACTTC,CASSFGGSSEQYF
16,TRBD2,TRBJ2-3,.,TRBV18,TGTGCCAGCTCACCACCGACTAGCGGGGGCACAGATACGCAGTATTTT,CASSPPTSGGTDTQYF
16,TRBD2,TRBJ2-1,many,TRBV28,TGTGCCAGCAGTTTTGGTTCTAGCGGGAACCACAATGAGCAGTTCTTC,CASSFGSSGNHNEQFF
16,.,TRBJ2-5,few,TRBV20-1,TGCAGTGCTAGAGGCCCGGATGAAGCGTCGGCAGAGACCCAGTACTTC,CSARGPDEASAETQYF
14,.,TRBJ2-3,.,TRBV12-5,TGTGCTAGTGGCCGGGACACGGGAACAGATACGCAGTATTTT,CASGRDTGTDTQYF
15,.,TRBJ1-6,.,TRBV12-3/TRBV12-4,TGTGCCAGCAGTTTACAGTCCTCCTATAATTCACCCCTCCACTTT,CASSLQSSYNSPLHF
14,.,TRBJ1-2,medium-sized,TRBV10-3,TGTGCCATCTCTCCGGGACAAATAGACTATGGCTACACCTTC,CAISPGQIDYGYTF
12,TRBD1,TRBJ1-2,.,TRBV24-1,TGTGCCGCCGGGACAGGGAGCTATGGCTACACCTTC,CAAGTGSYGYTF
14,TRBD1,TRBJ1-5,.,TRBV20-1,TGCAGTGCTAGTGCCAGGGGGCCGAAGCAGCCCCAGCATTTT,CSASARGPKQPQHF
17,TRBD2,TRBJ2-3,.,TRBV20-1,TGCAGTGCTAGAGAACCGCGACTAGCGGCGAGGTCAGATACGCAGTACTTT,CSAREPRLAARSDTQYF
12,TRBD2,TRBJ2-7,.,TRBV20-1,TGCAGTGCTATCAGCGGGACTACTGGGCAGTACTTC,CSAISGTTGQYF
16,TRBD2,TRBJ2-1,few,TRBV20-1,TGCAGTGCTAACTCCGGGACTAGCGGGAGTGGGAATGAGCAGTTCTTC,CSANSGTSGSGNEQFF
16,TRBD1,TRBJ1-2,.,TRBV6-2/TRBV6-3,TGTGCCAGCAGTTACTCGATTGCGACAGGGAGCTATGGCTACACCTTC,CASSYSIATGSYGYTF
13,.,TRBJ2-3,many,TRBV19,TGTGCCAGTAGTATCCTGCAAGCAGATACGCAGTATTTT,CASSILQADTQYF